This T cell receptor beta chain is from a study of blood T cell repertoires in COVID-19 (TCRdb year 2020). Describing the broader study: Samples from collaborators originated in the United States, Italy and Spain and spanned both the acute and convalescent phases of COVID-19. Deeply sampled blood TCRbeta repertoires from subjects exposed to, actively infected with, or recovered from COVID-19 were included in the dataset. The repertoires were released in a freely available public database intended as a resource for research on the immune response to SARS-CoV-2. Where available, HLA class I and class II types were taken from metadata supplied by the sample provider and were not determined by assay-based typing. Samples were obtained from the ongoing ImmuneRACE study (first 160 participants) and from 1,000 to 1,500 subjects provided by 6 global collaborators. The material from the prospective study consisted of cDNA or gDNA derived from T cells, B-cell-depleted T cells, or PBMCs. Sample metadata almost always included a de-identified subject ID, COVID-19 status, age in years and sex.

The immunoSEQ Assay, a bias-controlled multiplex PCR, was used to amplify TCRbeta CDR3 regions from genomic DNA. In the paper's pipeline: Within the assay, amplification of reference gene primers was used to estimate how many nucleated cells each sample contained. To quantify the absolute abundance of each unique TCRbeta CDR3 rearrangement, sequence reads were collapsed and filtered. Productive Simpson clonality was computed per sample as the square root of Simpson's diversity index over productive rearrangements. The immuneACCESS repertoire file appears here via TCRdb, limited to in-frame rearrangements. These files lack a portion of the clones; in checked studies, under half of the deficit traces to unresolved V genes, and the cause of the others is not known. V and J calls and clone size are as listed in that table; D and trimming were resolved from the DNA. The sample table records nearly 200,000 clones; 70% to 85% of these occur just once. The biggest ten clones account for roughly 6.9% of the sample.

Each collaborating institution followed its own protocols to collect whole blood in K2EDTA tubes. For TCRbeta analysis, collaborator samples were shipped as frozen whole blood, as isolated PBMCs, or as DNA extracted from either sample type. For this clone: What antigen it recognizes has not been identified. Within one base of it there is no much larger clone, and no base qualities were kept.

Overall results and qualifications from the work: How much clinical and demographic metadata was included differed by source and by participant, and the metadata was provided uncurated.

Including the terminal cysteine and phenylalanine, the CDR3 comprises 18 residues. Only the CDR3 part of the read is kept: 54 bases, read in frame from the first base. Relative to germline, V is missing 2 bases and J is missing 7 bases, with 13 bases of the junction outside any gene match. The germline V gene supplies CDR1 KGHSH and CDR2 LQKENI. The receptor was derived from a human donor with acute or convalescent COVID-19. The donor label of this sample is uncertain. This receptor chain uses TRBV18 and TRBJ2-1; the junction holds 11 bases that match TRBD1. Sequenced: peripheral blood. The CDR3 is CASSPSSPGTGGGNEQFF. The sequence in DNA is TGTGCCAGCTCACCAAGTTCTCCCGGGACAGGGGGAGGAAATGAGCAGTTCTTC.